Presented here are 17 T cell receptor beta chains from one specimen sequenced in a study of OX40 agonist ivuxolimab in advanced cancers. Only in-frame clones appear in the TCRdb table, and some are missing; sequencing was by immunoSEQ multiplex PCR. Altogether about 52,000 clones are present, roughly nine tenths being singletons, with the ten largest covering 11% to 15%. Sequencing used CD4+ or CD8+ T cells sorted from blood, obtained in a trial of the OX40 agonist ivuxolimab. These TCRs come from an adult with an advanced solid tumor such as melanoma, head and neck, liver or kidney cancer.

This clone appeared a single time. The chain recombines TRBV7-8 with TRBJ2-1, with TRBD1 identical over 10 bases. The CDR3 contains 16 residues. Trimming cost V 3 bases and J 9 bases; bases outside gene matches: 11. Germline V CDR1 and CDR2: SGHVS, FQNEAQ. The CDR3 DNA reads TGTGCCAGCAGCTTTGATGGGAGACAGGGGGCGAGTGAGCAGTTCTTC. Translated: CASSFDGRQGASEQFF.

The CDR3 loop is CASSQLVGGLGNEQFF. DNA of the CDR3: TGCGCCAGCAGCCAACTTGTGGGAGGGCTAGGCAATGAGCAGTTCTTC. This sequence joins TRBV4-1 and TRBJ2-1, with 7 bases aligning to TRBD2. The germline gives CDR1 MGHRA, CDR2 YSYEKL. The CDR3 is made up of 16 amino acids. V trimming: 2 bases; J trimming: 6 bases; junction bases outside the gene matches: 10.

The rearrangement uses TRBV7-8 and TRBJ2-1, with 8 positions matching TRBD2. This CDR3 region has 17 residues. V lost 11 bases and J lost 0; bases outside the gene matches: 15. The germline V gene encodes CDR1 SGHVS and CDR2 FQNEAQ. The CDR3 DNA is TGTGCCTCCAGGTTGTCGGGGGGGCCTCTCTCCTACAATGAGCAGTTCTTC. This sequence encodes CASRLSGGPLSYNEQFF.

The chain employs TRBV4-1 and TRBJ1-1; no clear D gene. V was clipped by 1 base and J by 0 bases, with 6 bases between them. The V gene's germline CDR1 is MGHRA and CDR2 YSYEKL. The CDR3 is 14 residues long. The CDR3 sequence: CASSQGSVNTEAFF. CDR3 nucleotide sequence: TGCGCCAGCAGCCAAGGGTCTGTGAACACTGAAGCTTTCTTT.

With regard to this clone: The germline gene is not matched at one end of the junction; a read error may be the cause. The rearrangement uses TRBV30 and TRBJ1-5; D gene ambiguous. CDR3 length equals 14 residues. Germline V lookup: CDR1 GTSNPN, CDR2 SVGIG (reference sequence). CDR3 sequence (DNA): TGTGCCTGGAGCTCGGGTTTGGGCAATCAGCCCCGGCATTTT. As protein: CAWSSGLGNQPRHF. Supplemented by reference TRBV30 and TRBJ1-5, the full variable domain reads SQTIHQWPATLVQPVGSPLSLECTVEGTSNPNLYWYRQAAGRGLQLLFYSVGIGQISSEVPQNLSASRPQDRQFILSSKKLLLSDSGFYLCAWSSGLGNQPRHFGDGTRLSIL.

The gene calls are TRBV9 and TRBJ1-1; the D is unclear. Trimming stripped 6 bases from V and 1 base from J, with 10 bases between. The CDR3 loop spans 13 amino acids. Germline V CDR1 and CDR2: SGDLS, YYNGEE. The CDR3 protein is CASNEAGNTEAFF. In nucleotides, the CDR3 is TGTGCCAGCAATGAGGCCGGGAACACTGAAGCTTTCTTT.

This clone was detected only a few times. V gene TRBV9 combines with J gene TRBJ1-1; D unclear. The germline V and J ends were trimmed by 1 base and 8 bases, with 15 bases remaining between them. CDR1 and CDR2 (germline): SGDLS, YYNGEE. This CDR3 spans 14 amino acids. CDR3 region: CASSVRSDGQEAFF. The CDR3 bases are TGTGCCAGCAGCGTACGTTCTGACGGTCAGGAAGCTTTCTTT. The full variable domain, completed using reference TRBV9 and TRBJ1-1, is DSGVTQTPKHLITATGQRVTLRCSPRSGDLSVYWYQQSLDQGLQFLIQYYNGEERAKGNILERFSAQQFPDLHSELNLSSLELGDSALYFCASSVRSDGQEAFFGQGTRLTVV.

The chain combines TRBV2 with TRBJ1-1; D uncertain. CDR1 is SNHLY, CDR2 FYNNEI, per germline. CDR3 length equals 13 residues. V lost 1 base, J lost 10 bases, and 13 bases lay in between. The CDR3: CASSEVQRERAFF. DNA of the CDR3: TGTGCCAGCAGTGAAGTTCAAAGGGAGAGAGCTTTCTTT.

The V and J genes are TRBV7-9 and TRBJ2-5; D gene uncertain. Germline V gene sequence: CDR1 SEHNR, CDR2 FQNEAQ (reference sequence). This CDR3 spans 12 amino acids. V was shortened by 8 bases and J by 5 bases, with 12 bases between the two germline ends. The CDR3 region has the DNA TGTGCCAGCCAAGGAGAAGAGGAGACCCAGTACTTC. This translates into CASQGEEETQYF. The full variable domain, rest sourced from reference TRBV7-9 and TRBJ2-5, is DTGVSQNPRHKITKRGQNVTFRCDPISEHNRLYWYRQTLGQGPEFLTYFQNEAQLEKSRLLSDRFSAERPKGSFSTLEIQRTEQGDSAMYLCASQGEEETQYFGPGTRLLVL.

The chain combines TRBV7-9 with TRBJ2-7; no clear D gene. V lost 6 bases and J lost 3, with 12 bases in between. Germline CDR1 reads SEHNR; CDR2 reads FQNEAQ (reference sequence). There are 13 residues in the CDR3. The CDR3 is CASSEWVRYEQYF. CDR3 sequence (DNA): TGTGCCAGCAGTGAATGGGTGCGCTACGAGCAGTACTTC.

CDR3 DNA sequence: TGTGCCAGCAGCTTAGTGGATGGCTACACCTTC. Protein sequence: CASSLVDGYTF. The chain uses TRBV7-2 and TRBJ1-2; no clear D gene. This CDR3 has 11 amino acids. The V end lost 1 base, the J end lost 6 bases, and 3 bases lay between the germline ends. Looked up from germline, CDR1 is SGHTA and CDR2 is FQGNSA.

The V call is TRBV4-3, the J call TRBJ1-5, with a possible D match to TRBD1 (6 bases). Trimming took 0 bases from V and 4 from J, leaving 10 bases between them. This CDR3 contains 15 residues. Germline V gene data show CDR1 as LGHNA and CDR2 as YSLEER. This CDR3 is CASSQDGQTNQPQHF. CDR3 bases: TGCGCCAGCAGCCAAGACGGACAGACGAATCAGCCCCAGCATTTT.

The chain uses TRBV11-1 and TRBJ1-1, with 8 bases matching TRBD1. The CDR3 totals 14 residues. Germline lookup yields CDR1 SGHAT and CDR2 FQDESV (reference sequence). With V trimmed by 5 bases and J by 5 bases, 7 bases remained unmatched. The CDR3 DNA sequence: TGTGCCAGCAGCCTAGACAGGGGCCCGACTGAAGCTTTCTTT. Its translation is CASSLDRGPTEAFF.

This clone has just a few counts. The V and J genes are TRBV6-5 and TRBJ2-7; perhaps D is TRBD1 or TRBD2 (5 bases each). CDR3 length: 11 amino acids. The germline gives CDR1 MNHEY, CDR2 SVGAGI. Trimming stripped 8 bases from V and 2 bases from J, with 7 bases between. The CDR3 DNA follows: TGTGCCAGCGGGACCGCCTACGAGCAGTACTTC. Its translation is CASGTAYEQYF.

The chain carries TRBV5-5 and TRBJ1-1; weak D call: TRBD1 (6 bases). CDR1 and CDR2 (germline): SGHKS, YYEKEE (reference sequence). The CDR3 loop spans 15 amino acids. Trimming left V 2 bases short and J 3 bases short, with 14 bases between. The CDR3 reads CASSLQGRTDTEAFF. The CDR3 nucleotides read TGTGCCAGCAGCTTACAGGGAAGAACGGACACTGAAGCTTTCTTT.

The CDR3: CASSSGDRGNQPQHF. The CDR3 region has the DNA TGCGCCAGCAGCTCAGGGGACAGGGGGAATCAGCCCCAGCATTTT. The rearrangement links TRBV5-1 to TRBJ1-5, with 11 bases aligning to TRBD1. The CDR3 loop spans 15 amino acids. Germline CDR1 reads SGHRS; CDR2 reads YFSETQ. Germline trimming cut 3 bases from V and 4 bases from J; bases unmatched to any gene: 3. Complete variable domain (other parts from reference TRBV5-1 and TRBJ1-5): KAGVTQTPRYLIKTRGQQVTLSCSPISGHRSVSWYQQTPGQGLQFLFEYFSETQRNKGNFPGRFSGRQFSNSRSEMNVSTLELGDSALYLCASSSGDRGNQPQHFGDGTRLSIL.

The J gene is TRBJ2-7, the V gene TRBV5-6, with D perhaps matching TRBD1 or TRBD2 (5 bases each). The V gene lost 4 bases and the J gene lost 4 bases, with 15 bases spanning the gap. This CDR3 has 14 amino acids. Per the germline V gene, CDR1 is SGHDT and CDR2 is YYEEEE. In DNA form, the CDR3 reads TGTGCCAGCAGCGGCCGGGACGGTATTTACGAGCAGTACTTC. This sequence encodes CASSGRDGIYEQYF.